Listed below are T cell receptor beta chains from one sample, sequenced in a study of T cell changes during pregnancy in multiple sclerosis. The protocol was immunoSEQ multiplex PCR, while the TCRdb copy is restricted to in-frame clones and leaves out a portion. Here the sample spans under 80,000 clones, around 94% being singletons. Material: peripheral blood, obtained in the third trimester of pregnancy. These receptors came from a female donor with multiple sclerosis, enrolled in a pregnancy study. Both conserved end residues are part of each CDR3. D genes are given only for firm matches.

V gene,J gene,D gene,CDR3 protein
TRBV7-2,TRBJ2-5,TRBD2,CASSSLSSGVSGETQYF
TRBV5-1,TRBJ2-5,TRBD1,CASGQAGETQYF
TRBV27,TRBJ2-2,TRBD2,CASSFLSSGPGELFF
TRBV5-5,TRBJ1-2,.,CASSLVRPGTNGYTF
TRBV6-1,TRBJ2-5,.,CASTTWAEQETQYF
TRBV5-6,TRBJ1-6,TRBD1,CASSLYGQGDNSPLHF
TRBV7-2,TRBJ2-1,TRBD2,CASSLGPSGGANEQFF
TRBV7-2,TRBJ2-7,TRBD2,CASSLLAGAYEQYF
TRBV5-4,TRBJ1-1,.,CASSGRGGVLNTEAFF
TRBV4-3,TRBJ2-2,TRBD2,CASSRGGMNTGELFF
TRBV18,TRBJ1-3,.,CASRPGVWAGNTIYF
TRBV19,TRBJ2-7,TRBD2,CASSIAGGPNEQYF
TRBV5-8,TRBJ2-5,.,CASSSGHFQETQYF
TRBV7-9,TRBJ1-1,TRBD1,CASSTTGGMNTEAFF
TRBV5-1,TRBJ2-2,TRBD1,CASRGQGAAGELFF
TRBV7-9,TRBJ1-1,.,CASSFGAGNTEAFF
TRBV13,TRBJ2-7,TRBD2,CASSLKAGSSYEQYF
TRBV5-1,TRBJ2-2,.,CASSLGGALGAGELFF
TRBV29-1,TRBJ2-2,.,CSVAAGVNGELFF
TRBV19,TRBJ1-1,.,CASSPDLRGTEAFF
TRBV11-2,TRBJ2-1,TRBD2,CASSLGGGQFF
TRBV30,TRBJ1-1,.,CAWSLGLNTEAFF
TRBV15,TRBJ1-5,.,CAWSRGRDQPQHF
TRBV25-1,TRBJ2-7,TRBD1,CASSAPRTGTYEQYF
TRBV7-9,TRBJ1-1,.,CASSIKGKTEAFF
TRBV7-3,TRBJ2-3,TRBD2,CASSLDILGGEGTQYF
TRBV4-2,TRBJ1-1,.,CASSKEGGPVAEAFF
TRBV7-3,TRBJ2-3,TRBD2,CASSLKAVASGGRDTQYF
TRBV20-1,TRBJ1-2,.,CSARPGDGYTF
TRBV14,TRBJ2-7,.,CASRQMGASVEQYF
TRBV7-9,TRBJ1-6,TRBD1,CASSFLGQGGSPLHF
TRBV27,TRBJ2-3,.,CASRASGTDTQYF
TRBV7-2,TRBJ1-1,.,CASSARGRLNTEAFF
TRBV7-3,TRBJ1-2,TRBD1,CASSLRGGTGPKDGYTF
TRBV5-4,TRBJ2-7,TRBD1,CASSRAGQGFDEQYF
TRBV28,TRBJ1-2,.,CASSFRQGAFGYTF
TRBV7-2,TRBJ2-5,.,CASSLRGLETQYF
TRBV7-9,TRBJ2-7,.,CASSGGSVPMYF
TRBV6-4,TRBJ2-2,TRBD2,CASSDSGGQWTGELFF
TRBV15,TRBJ2-7,TRBD2,CATGPDLGEGRDYEQYF
TRBV18,TRBJ1-4,.,CASSPDRTKEKLFF
TRBV11-2,TRBJ2-7,TRBD2,CASSLFGGGAVYEQYF
TRBV7-2,TRBJ2-1,.,CASSFRGGGVNEQFF
TRBV7-6,TRBJ2-4,.,CASSLGVRGQNIQYF